Each of the 9 T cell receptor beta chains below was sequenced from the same sample in a study of blood T cells in healthy people across ages. The second PCR ran about 6 to 12 cycles with a sample-barcoded 5' primer and J-beta primers. Using its own MiXCR run on the 5' RACE reads, TCRdb lists one record per CDR3 protein. The data hold fewer than 1,000,000 distinct CDR3 sequences, with less than 60% observed a single time. Sequenced sample: blood. The receptor set was obtained from an older man in good health.

The rearrangement links TRBV30 to TRBJ1-1; the D gene is possibly TRBD1 (6 bases). This CDR3 region has 14 residues. Germline V gene sequence: CDR1 GTSNPN, CDR2 SVGIG (reference sequence). Trimming removed 0 bases from V and 4 bases from J, with 12 bases in between. The CDR3 nucleotides read TGTGCCTGGAGTGTCGGTCAGGGGACCACTGAAGCTTTCTTT. This encodes CAWSVGQGTTEAFF.

Ten or more counts support this clonotype. V gene TRBV7-2 combines with J gene TRBJ2-6; 7 bases are shared with TRBD1. The CDR3 runs to 15 residues. V shed 6 bases, J shed 12 bases, and the junction held 14 bases outside the gene matches. The V gene's germline CDR1 is SGHTA and CDR2 FQGNSA. CDR3 sequence reads: CASRPYRGEGSVLTF. CDR3 coding DNA: TGTGCCAGCAGGCCATACAGGGGAGAAGGTAGCGTCCTGACTTTC.

This chain connects TRBV28 to TRBJ2-1; unclear D gene. Trimming left V 8 bases short and J 5 bases short, with 13 bases between. The CDR3 extends over 13 amino acids. Per germline, CDR1 MDHEN and CDR2 SYDVKM. The CDR3 sequence is CASGSGGDNEQFF. The CDR3 DNA reads TGTGCCAGCGGGTCAGGCGGCGACAATGAGCAGTTCTTC.

The sample holds a few counts of this clonotype. This chain uses TRBV28 with TRBJ2-7; 11 bases are a match to TRBD2. CDR1 and CDR2 (germline): MDHEN, SYDVKM. This CDR3 comprises 16 residues. V dropped 5 bases and J dropped 0; count of bases not matched to a gene: 6. CDR3 in DNA: TGTGCCAGCAGTGAAACTAGCGGGAGACCCTCCTACGAGCAGTACTTC. Its translation is CASSETSGRPSYEQYF.

The chain links TRBV28 to TRBJ1-6; D is uncertain. V was trimmed by 6 bases and J by 9 bases, leaving 15 bases between them. The CDR3 covers 14 residues. The germline CDR1 and CDR2 sequences are MDHEN and SYDVKM. The CDR3 nucleotides read TGTGCCAGCAGCCCTCGGACGTCTTCTTCACCCCTCCACTTT. Translation gives CASSPRTSSSPLHF.

The rearrangement links TRBV28 to TRBJ2-5, with D perhaps TRBD1 (7 bases). Germline V gene lookup returns CDR1 MDHEN and CDR2 SYDVKM. The CDR3 consists of 14 residues. Trimming removed 7 bases at V and 5 bases at J, with 17 bases between. The CDR3 nucleotides are TGTGCCAGCACGGGGGCAGGGGGGCGCGAGACCCAGTACTTC. It codes for CASTGAGGRETQYF.

The chain employs TRBV6-2 or TRBV6-3 and TRBJ2-1; 8 nucleotides align to TRBD2. J lost 10 bases, V lost 6 bases, and 14 bases had no gene match. CDR1 is MNHEY, CDR2 SVGEGT, per germline. The CDR3 covers 15 residues. CDR3 sequence (DNA): TGTGCCAGCAGGCTCGGACGAGCGGGAGCCAACGAGCAGTTCTTC. Translated: CASRLGRAGANEQFF.

This clonotype has a handful of counts. This chain uses TRBV6-2 or TRBV6-3 with TRBJ2-7; TRBD2 aligns across 9 bases. Germline V CDR1 and CDR2: MNHEY, SVGEGT. This CDR3 spans 16 amino acids. The trim removed 0 bases at V and 4 bases at J, leaving 7 bases unmatched. The CDR3 region is CASSYSSGRQIYEQYF. The CDR3 nucleotides are TGTGCCAGCAGTTACTCCAGCGGGAGGCAAATTTACGAGCAGTACTTC.

This rearrangement joins TRBV5-1 to TRBJ2-2; D perhaps matches TRBD2 (6 bases). Germline CDR1 is SGHRS and CDR2 is YFSETQ. The CDR3 sequence is 18 residues long. Between the trimmed V and J ends, which lost 2 bases and 4 bases, there was a span of 21 bases. CDR3 residues: CASSLNSVGSGSTGELFF. CDR3 nucleotide sequence: TGCGCCAGCAGCTTAAATTCGGTGGGTAGCGGCAGCACCGGGGAGCTGTTTTTT.